The clone carrying this T cell receptor beta chain was found many times. This specimen belongs to a study of breast tumors, draining lymph nodes, adjacent tissues. TCRdb recomputed calls from the multiplex PCR reads with MiXCR, one row per CDR3 protein. The table lists 200,000 or so distinct CDR3 sequences, over 25% of them singletons. Trimming left V 6 bases short and J 4 bases short, with 19 bases between. In germline, CDR1 is MDHEN, CDR2 SYDVKM. This CDR3 is built from 16 residues. Axillary draining lymph nodes of breast cancer patients supplied the node samples. The receptor's source is a female donor with breast cancer. Some clones in this sample may be carry-over from other donors' samples. Sequencing used axillary lymph node tissue. V gene TRBV28 combines with J gene TRBJ1-5; tentative D call: TRBD1 (6 bases). CDR3 bases: TGTGCCAGCAGAATAGGGCAGGGGAAATTTAATCAGCCCCAGCATTTT. Translation: CASRIGQGKFNQPQHF.